Listed below are T cell receptor beta chains from one sample, sequenced in a study of pediatric ulcerative colitis. Measured with immunoSEQ multiplex PCR; TCRdb has only the in-frame clones, and not every one. The table lists 30,000 to 40,000 clones, about 81% of them singletons. Sequenced material: gut tissue. These receptors came from a boy between 5 and 17 years old with mild ulcerative colitis. CDR3s include the opening cysteine and the closing phenylalanine or tryptophan. D genes are given only for firm matches. Size tells how often a clone was seen (once, few, many) or the class of an expanded clone, and some rows leave it out.

V: TRBV27; size: few; length: 13; J: TRBJ2-3; D: .; CDR3: CASSFRGADTQYF; DNA: TGTGCCAGCAGTTTTAGGGGGGCAGATACGCAGTATTTT
V: TRBV7-9; size: .; length: 14; J: TRBJ2-1; D: .; CDR3: CASSLVMGGNEQFF; DNA: TGTGCCAGCAGCTTAGTGATGGGGGGCAATGAGCAGTTCTTC
V: TRBV5-8; size: .; length: 13; J: TRBJ1-1; D: .; CDR3: CASSFVGDTEAFF; DNA: TGTGCCAGCAGCTTCGTGGGGGACACTGAAGCTTTCTTT
V: TRBV9; size: .; length: 15; J: TRBJ2-3; D: .; CDR3: CASSVDGLGTDTQYF; DNA: TGTGCCAGCAGCGTAGACGGCCTTGGCACAGATACGCAGTATTTT
V: TRBV25-1; size: .; length: 16; J: TRBJ1-1; D: TRBD1; CDR3: CASSEWGQGHDTEAFF; DNA: TGTGCCAGCAGTGAATGGGGACAGGGCCACGACACTGAAGCTTTCTTT
V: TRBV5-1; size: .; length: 16; J: TRBJ2-3; D: TRBD2; CDR3: CASSLEASGGADTQYF; DNA: TGCGCCAGCAGCTTGGAAGCCAGCGGGGGGGCAGATACGCAGTATTTT
V: TRBV30; size: few; length: 15; J: TRBJ2-1; D: .; CDR3: CAWSVDGGSYNEQFF; DNA: TGTGCCTGGAGTGTGGACGGGGGTTCCTACAATGAGCAGTTCTTC
V: TRBV23-1; size: .; length: 19; J: TRBJ2-5; D: TRBD2; CDR3: CASSQSIASGGQNQETQYF; DNA: TGCGCCAGCAGTCAATCTATAGCTAGCGGGGGCCAAAACCAAGAGACCCAGTACTTC
V: TRBV5-1; size: .; length: 17; J: TRBJ2-6; D: .; CDR3: CASSSMDSSSGANVLTF; DNA: TGCGCCAGCAGCTCGATGGACAGCAGCTCTGGGGCCAACGTCCTGACTTTC
V: TRBV29-1; size: .; length: 12; J: TRBJ1-1; D: .; CDR3: CSAMVGGTEAFF; DNA: TGCAGCGCGATGGTCGGGGGCACTGAAGCTTTCTTT
V: TRBV10-3; size: .; length: 11; J: TRBJ2-7; D: .; CDR3: CAISDTYEQYF; DNA: TGTGCCATCAGTGACACCTACGAGCAGTACTTC
V: TRBV19; size: .; length: 14; J: TRBJ1-2; D: .; CDR3: CASSIDQENYGYTF; DNA: TGTGCCAGTAGTATAGATCAGGAGAACTATGGCTACACCTTC
V: TRBV23-1; size: once; length: 11; J: TRBJ2-7; D: .; CDR3: CASLQGREQYF; DNA: TGCGCCAGCCTACAGGGACGCGAGCAGTACTTC
V: TRBV5-1; size: .; length: 13; J: TRBJ1-1; D: .; CDR3: CASTLTENTEAFF; DNA: TGCGCCAGCACCCTGACGGAGAACACTGAAGCTTTCTTT
V: TRBV6-5; size: few; length: 14; J: TRBJ2-7; D: .; CDR3: CASRGTSSSYEQYF; DNA: TGTGCCAGCAGGGGGACTTCTAGCTCCTACGAGCAGTACTTC
V: TRBV6-5; size: .; length: 14; J: TRBJ1-1; D: TRBD1; CDR3: CASSSPTGTFEAFF; DNA: TGTGCCAGCAGTTCCCCGACAGGGACCTTCGAAGCTTTCTTT
V: TRBV4-2; size: .; length: 14; J: TRBJ2-3; D: .; CDR3: CASSQGTYTDTQYF; DNA: TGTGCCAGCAGCCAAGGGACATACACAGATACGCAGTATTTT